What follows are 9 T cell receptor beta chains derived from one specimen sequenced in a study of Graves' ophthalmopathy and Graves' hyperthyroidism. RNA transcripts provided the template for amplifying TCR beta CDR3 regions. HTBI-primed RT-PCR formed the first round, and a multiplex PCR formed the second. Each CDR3 protein gets one entry after TCRdb re-called the multiplex PCR reads with MiXCR. Seen here are 740,000 or so distinct CDR3 sequences, 40% observed once, and the top ten hold about 40%. Sequenced input: peripheral blood. These receptors originate from an adult man with Graves' ophthalmopathy.

A remark on this clonotype: Germline and junction disagree at one end, which may indicate a read error. The chain uses TRBV10-2 and TRBJ2-7, with TRBD1 matching 7 bases. The CDR3 is 16 residues long. From germline, CDR1 is WSHSY and CDR2 SAAADI. CDR3 sequence reads: CASSDAPGQTSKEQYF. The DNA of the CDR3 is TGTGCCAGCAGCGACGCCCCGGGACAGACCTCTAAGGAGCAGTACTTC.

The rearrangement links TRBV30 to TRBJ2-7; no definite D call. The V and J ends lost 0 bases and 3 bases respectively, with 6 bases between them. There are 12 residues in the CDR3. From germline, CDR1 is GTSNPN and CDR2 SVGIG (reference sequence). The CDR3 DNA reads TGTGCCTGGAGTGTTCAAGGCTACGAGCAGTACTTC. This sequence encodes CAWSVQGYEQYF.

The sample holds one count of this clonotype. The V and J genes are TRBV25-1 and TRBJ1-2; D gene unclear. Germline CDR1 MGHDK, CDR2 SYGVNS. Trimming removed 7 bases from V and 4 bases from J, with 13 bases in between. The CDR3 covers 13 residues. As DNA, the CDR3 is TGTGCCAGCAAAGAGACGGACCTCTATGGCTACACCTTC. This translates into CASKETDLYGYTF.

This chain connects TRBV7-9 to TRBJ2-3; tentatively, D is TRBD2 (5 bases). The ends were cut back, 5 bases at V and 6 bases at J, with 18 bases in the middle. Germline CDR1 SEHNR, CDR2 FQNEAQ (reference sequence). This CDR3 contains 15 residues. The CDR3 region is CASSDGLALLDTQYF. The CDR3 DNA reads as TGTGCCAGCAGCGATGGACTGGCCTTGTTGGATACGCAGTATTTT.

This sequence joins TRBV24-1 and TRBJ1-2; D possibly corresponds to TRBD1 (6 bases). Germline V gene sequence: CDR1 KGHDR, CDR2 SFDVKD. The CDR3 has 12 residues. The V end was cut by 9 bases, the J end by 7 bases, with 14 bases between. CDR3: CATSAGALGYTF. CDR3 nucleotide sequence: TGTGCCACCTCGGCGGGGGCGCTTGGCTACACCTTC.

The chain recombines TRBV11-2 with TRBJ1-1; unclear D gene. CDR3 size: 14 residues. With 8 bases removed from V and 3 bases from J, the gap between germline ends came to 16 bases. Germline CDR1 reads SGHAT; CDR2 reads FQNNGV. This CDR3 reads CASRPPDGDTEAFF. CDR3 bases: TGTGCCAGCCGACCACCGGATGGGGACACTGAAGCTTTCTTT.

This chain uses TRBV4-2 with TRBJ1-4; unclear D gene. Trimming took 6 bases from V and 2 from J, leaving 1 base between them. Germline V gene lookup returns CDR1 LGHNA and CDR2 YNFKEQ. CDR3 size: 11 residues. CDR3: CASRTNEKLFF. The CDR3 coding sequence is TGTGCCAGCAGGACTAATGAAAAACTGTTTTTT.

This clonotype was found a few times. The chain has TRBV25-1 and TRBJ2-3, with D unclear. Trimming removed 0 bases from V and 4 bases from J, with 2 bases in between. This CDR3 is 12 amino acids long. Per germline, CDR1 MGHDK and CDR2 SYGVNS. The CDR3 loop is CASSEYADTQYF. Here the CDR3 DNA reads TGTGCCAGCAGTGAATATGCAGATACGCAGTATTTT. Full variable domain (remainder filled in from reference TRBV25-1 and TRBJ2-3): EADIYQTPRYLVIGTGKKITLECSQTMGHDKMYWYQQDPGMELHLIHYSYGVNSTEKGDLSSESTVSRIRTEHFPLTLESARPSHTSQYLCASSEYADTQYFGPGTRLTVL.

This clonotype came up once. V and J are TRBV25-1 and TRBJ1-3; D call uncertain. Trimming removed 6 bases at V and 1 base at J, with 16 bases between. Germline assignment: CDR1 MGHDK and CDR2 SYGVNS. CDR3 length: 16 amino acids. CDR3 nucleotides: TGTGCCAGCAGCACAAGGCGAACACCTTCTGGAAACACCATATATTTT. Translating gives CASSTRRTPSGNTIYF.